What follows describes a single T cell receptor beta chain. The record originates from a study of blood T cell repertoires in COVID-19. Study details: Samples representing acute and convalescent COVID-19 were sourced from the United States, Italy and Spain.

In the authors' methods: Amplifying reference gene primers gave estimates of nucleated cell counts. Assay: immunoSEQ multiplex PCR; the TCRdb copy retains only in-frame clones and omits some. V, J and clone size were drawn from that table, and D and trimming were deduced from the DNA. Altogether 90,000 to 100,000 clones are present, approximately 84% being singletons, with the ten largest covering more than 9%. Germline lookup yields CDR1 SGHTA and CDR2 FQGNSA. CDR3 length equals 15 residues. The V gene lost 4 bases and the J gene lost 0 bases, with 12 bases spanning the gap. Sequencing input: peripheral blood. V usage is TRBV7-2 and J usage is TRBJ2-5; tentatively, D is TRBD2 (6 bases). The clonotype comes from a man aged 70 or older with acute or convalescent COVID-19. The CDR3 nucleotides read TGTGCCAGCAGCTCATCCCGGGGGAACCAAGAGACCCAGTACTTC. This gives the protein CASSSSRGNQETQYF.